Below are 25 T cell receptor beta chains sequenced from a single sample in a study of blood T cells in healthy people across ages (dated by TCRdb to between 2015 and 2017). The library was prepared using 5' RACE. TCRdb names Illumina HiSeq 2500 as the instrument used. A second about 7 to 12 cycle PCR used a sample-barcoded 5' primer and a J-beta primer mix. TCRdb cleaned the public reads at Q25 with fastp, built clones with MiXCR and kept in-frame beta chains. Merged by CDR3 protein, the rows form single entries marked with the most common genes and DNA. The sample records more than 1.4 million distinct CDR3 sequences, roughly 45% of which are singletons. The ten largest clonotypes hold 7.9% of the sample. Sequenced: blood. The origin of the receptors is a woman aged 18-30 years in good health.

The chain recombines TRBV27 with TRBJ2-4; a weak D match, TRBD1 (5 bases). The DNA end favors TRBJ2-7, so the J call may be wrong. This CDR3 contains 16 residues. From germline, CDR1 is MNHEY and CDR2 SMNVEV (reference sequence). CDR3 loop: CASSLGGTGWVHEQYF. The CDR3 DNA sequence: TGTGCCAGCAGTTTAGGTGGCACAGGTTGGGTCCACGAGCAGTACTTC.

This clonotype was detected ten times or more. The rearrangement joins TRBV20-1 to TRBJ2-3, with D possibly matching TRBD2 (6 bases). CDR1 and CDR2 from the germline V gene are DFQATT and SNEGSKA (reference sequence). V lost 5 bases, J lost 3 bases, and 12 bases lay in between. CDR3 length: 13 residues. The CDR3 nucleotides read TGCAGTGCTTGGCCTGGGGGGACAGATACGCAGTATTTT. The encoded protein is CSAWPGGTDTQYF.

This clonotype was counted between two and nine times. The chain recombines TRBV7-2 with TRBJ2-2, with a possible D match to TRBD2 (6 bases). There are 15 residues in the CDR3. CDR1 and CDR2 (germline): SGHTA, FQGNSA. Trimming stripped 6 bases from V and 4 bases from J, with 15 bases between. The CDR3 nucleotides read TGTGCCAGCAGTGGGCGGGGAAGTAGCACCGGGGAGCTGTTTTTT. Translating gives CASSGRGSSTGELFF.

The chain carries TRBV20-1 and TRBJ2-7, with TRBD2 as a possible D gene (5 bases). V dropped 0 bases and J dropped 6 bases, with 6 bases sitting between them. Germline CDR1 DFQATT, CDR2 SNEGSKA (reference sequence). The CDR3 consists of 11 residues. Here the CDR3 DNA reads TGCAGTGCTAGAGAGGGGAGCGAGCAGTACTTC. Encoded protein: CSAREGSEQYF.

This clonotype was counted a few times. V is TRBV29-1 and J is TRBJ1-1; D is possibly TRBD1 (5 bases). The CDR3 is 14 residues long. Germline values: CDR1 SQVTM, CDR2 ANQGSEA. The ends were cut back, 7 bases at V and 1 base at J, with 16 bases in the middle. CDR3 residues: CSGGDAPGNTEAFF. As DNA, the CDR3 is TGCAGCGGGGGGGATGCCCCTGGGAACACTGAAGCTTTCTTT.

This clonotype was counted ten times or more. CDR3 loop: CASSLSAGGNQPQHF. The CDR3 DNA sequence: TGTGCCAGCAGTTTATCTGCAGGGGGCAATCAGCCCCAGCATTTT. The V call is TRBV27, the J call TRBJ1-5; possible D gene TRBD1, 6 bases. In germline, CDR1 is MNHEY, CDR2 SMNVEV (reference sequence). The V end lost 0 bases, the J end lost 2 bases, and 8 bases lay between the germline ends. The CDR3 has 15 amino acids.

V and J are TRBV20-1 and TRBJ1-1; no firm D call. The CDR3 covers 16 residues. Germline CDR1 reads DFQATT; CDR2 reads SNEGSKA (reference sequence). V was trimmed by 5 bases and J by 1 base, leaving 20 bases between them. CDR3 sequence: CSAWVGRPAGNTEAFF. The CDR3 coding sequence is TGCAGTGCTTGGGTAGGAAGGCCCGCAGGGAACACTGAAGCTTTCTTT.

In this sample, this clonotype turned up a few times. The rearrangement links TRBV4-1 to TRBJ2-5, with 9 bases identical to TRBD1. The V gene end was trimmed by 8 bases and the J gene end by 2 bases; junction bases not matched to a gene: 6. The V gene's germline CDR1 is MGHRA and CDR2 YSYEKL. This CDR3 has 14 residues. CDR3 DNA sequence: TGCGCCAGCGGACGACAGGGGGTTCAAGAGACCCAGTACTTC. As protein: CASGRQGVQETQYF.

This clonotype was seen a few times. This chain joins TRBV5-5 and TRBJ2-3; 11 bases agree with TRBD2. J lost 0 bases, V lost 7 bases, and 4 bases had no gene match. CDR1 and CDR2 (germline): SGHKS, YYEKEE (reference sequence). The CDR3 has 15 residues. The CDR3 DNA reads TGTGCCAGCGGTAGCGGGGGGGAAAGCACAGATACGCAGTATTTT. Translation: CASGSGGESTDTQYF. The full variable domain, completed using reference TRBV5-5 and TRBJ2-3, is DAGVTQSPTHLIKTRGQQVTLRCSPISGHKSVSWYQQVLGQGPQFIFQYYEKEERGRGNFPDRFSARQFPNYSSELNVNALLLGDSALYLCASGSGGESTDTQYFGPGTRLTVL.

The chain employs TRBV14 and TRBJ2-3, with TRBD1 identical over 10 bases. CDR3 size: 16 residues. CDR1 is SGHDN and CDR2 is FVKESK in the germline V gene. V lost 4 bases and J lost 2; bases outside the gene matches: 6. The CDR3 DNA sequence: TGTGCCAGCAGCCGAGGGGGACAGGGGACCACAGATACGCAGTATTTT. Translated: CASSRGGQGTTDTQYF.

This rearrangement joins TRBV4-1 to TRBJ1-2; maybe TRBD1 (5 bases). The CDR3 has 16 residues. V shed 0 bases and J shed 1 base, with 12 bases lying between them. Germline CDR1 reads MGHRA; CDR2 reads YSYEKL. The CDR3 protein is CASSQDLDRGNYGYTF. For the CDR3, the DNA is TGCGCCAGCAGCCAAGATCTTGACAGAGGTAACTATGGCTACACCTTC.

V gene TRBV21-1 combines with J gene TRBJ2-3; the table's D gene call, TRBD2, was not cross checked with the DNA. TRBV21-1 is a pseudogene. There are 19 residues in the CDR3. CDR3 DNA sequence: TGTGCCAGCAGCCCAAAGGGACTAGCGGGAGTCTCCGGCGCAGATACGCAGTATTTT. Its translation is CASSPKGLAGVSGADTQYF.

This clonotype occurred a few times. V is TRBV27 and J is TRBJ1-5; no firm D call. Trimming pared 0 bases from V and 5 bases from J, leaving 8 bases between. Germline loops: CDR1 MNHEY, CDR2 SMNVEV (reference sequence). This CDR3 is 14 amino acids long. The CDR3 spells CASSLSPLDQPQHF. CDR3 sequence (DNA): TGTGCCAGCAGTTTATCTCCTCTCGATCAGCCCCAGCATTTT.

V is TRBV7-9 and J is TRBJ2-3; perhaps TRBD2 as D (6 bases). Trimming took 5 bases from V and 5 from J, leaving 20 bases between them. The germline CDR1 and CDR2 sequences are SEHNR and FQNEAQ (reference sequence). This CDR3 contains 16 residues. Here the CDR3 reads CASSRGTLIYIDTQYF. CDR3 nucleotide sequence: TGTGCCAGCAGCCGGGGGACTTTGATATACATAGATACGCAGTATTTT.

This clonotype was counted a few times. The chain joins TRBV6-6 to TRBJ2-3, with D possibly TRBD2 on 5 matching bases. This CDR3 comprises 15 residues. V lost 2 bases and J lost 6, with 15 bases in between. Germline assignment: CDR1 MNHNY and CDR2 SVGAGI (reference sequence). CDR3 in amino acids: CASSYVRDARDTQYF. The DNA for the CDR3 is TGTGCCAGCAGTTACGTTCGGGATGCAAGGGATACGCAGTATTTT.

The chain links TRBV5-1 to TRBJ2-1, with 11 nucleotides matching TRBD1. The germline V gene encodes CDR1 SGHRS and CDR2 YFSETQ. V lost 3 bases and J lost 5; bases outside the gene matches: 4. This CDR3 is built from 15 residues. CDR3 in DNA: TGCGCCAGCAGCTGGACAGGGGGCGAAGACAATGAGCAGTTCTTC. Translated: CASSWTGGEDNEQFF.

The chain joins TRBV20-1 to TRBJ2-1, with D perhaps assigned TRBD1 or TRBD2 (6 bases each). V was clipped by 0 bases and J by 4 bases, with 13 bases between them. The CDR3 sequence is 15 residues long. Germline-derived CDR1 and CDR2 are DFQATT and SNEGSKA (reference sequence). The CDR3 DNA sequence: TGCAGTGCTAGAGAGGGGGGCCCTCAATACAATGAGCAGTTCTTC. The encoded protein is CSAREGGPQYNEQFF.

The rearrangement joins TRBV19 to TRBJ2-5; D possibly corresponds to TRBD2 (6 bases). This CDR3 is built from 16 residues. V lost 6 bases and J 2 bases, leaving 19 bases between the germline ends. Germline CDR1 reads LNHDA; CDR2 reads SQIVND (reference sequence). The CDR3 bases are TGTGCCAGTAGCCTCGGGGTAGCGGTTAATCAAGAGACCCAGTACTTC. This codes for CASSLGVAVNQETQYF.

CDR3 in amino acids: CASSLAGRLNSPLHF. CDR3 DNA sequence: TGTGCCAGCAGTTTAGCGGGGCGACTGAATTCACCCCTCCACTTT. The genes are TRBV12-3 or TRBV12-4 and TRBJ1-6; D is perhaps TRBD1 (5 bases). The CDR3 consists of 15 residues. Trimming stripped 0 bases from V and 7 bases from J, with 10 bases between.

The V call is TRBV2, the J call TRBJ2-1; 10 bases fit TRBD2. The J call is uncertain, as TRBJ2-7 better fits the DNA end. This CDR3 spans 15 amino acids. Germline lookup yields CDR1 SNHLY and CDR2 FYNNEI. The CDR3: CASRATSGAYNEQYF. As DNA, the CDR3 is TGTGCCAGCAGGGCAACTAGCGGGGCCTACAATGAGCAGTACTTC.

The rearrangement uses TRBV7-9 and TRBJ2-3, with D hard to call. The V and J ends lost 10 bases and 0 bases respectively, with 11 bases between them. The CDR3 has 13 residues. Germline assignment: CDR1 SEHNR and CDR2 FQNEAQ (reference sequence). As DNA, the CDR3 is TGTGCCACTCCGGTTACTAGCACAGATACGCAGTATTTT. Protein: CATPVTSTDTQYF.

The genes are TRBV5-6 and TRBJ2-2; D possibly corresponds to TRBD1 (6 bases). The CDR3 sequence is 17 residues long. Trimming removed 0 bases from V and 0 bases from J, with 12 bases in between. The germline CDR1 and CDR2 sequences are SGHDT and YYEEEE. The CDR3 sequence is CASSLAGTFANTGELFF. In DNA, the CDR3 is TGTGCCAGCAGCTTGGCCGGGACATTCGCGAACACCGGGGAGCTGTTTTTT.

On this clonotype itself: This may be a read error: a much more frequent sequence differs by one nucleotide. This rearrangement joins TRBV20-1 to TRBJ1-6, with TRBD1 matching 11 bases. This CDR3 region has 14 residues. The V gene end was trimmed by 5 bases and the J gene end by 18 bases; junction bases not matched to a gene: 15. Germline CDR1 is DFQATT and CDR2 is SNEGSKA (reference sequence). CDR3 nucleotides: TGCAGTGCTCCGACGGGACAGGGGGATAATACCCCCCACTTT. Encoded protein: CSAPTGQGDNTPHF.

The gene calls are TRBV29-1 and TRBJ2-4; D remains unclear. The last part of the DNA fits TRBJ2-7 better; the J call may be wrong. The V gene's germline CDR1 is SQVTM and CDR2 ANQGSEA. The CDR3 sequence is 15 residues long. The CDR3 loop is CSVVGCGRAPYEQYF. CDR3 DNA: TGCAGCGTTGTTGGTTGTGGAAGGGCTCCCTACGAGCAGTACTTC.

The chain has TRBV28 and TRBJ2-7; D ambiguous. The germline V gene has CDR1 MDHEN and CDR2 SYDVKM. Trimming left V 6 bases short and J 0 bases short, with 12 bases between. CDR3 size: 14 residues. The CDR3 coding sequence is TGTGCCAGCAGCAAAAGACGGACCTCCTACGAGCAGTACTTC. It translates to CASSKRRTSYEQYF.